This T cell receptor (beta chain) was observed in a study of blood T cell repertoires in COVID-19. Study-level information: Sources were T cells, B-cell-depleted T cells, or PBMCs; the material itself was cDNA or gDNA.

How the authors handled the data: The assay estimated nucleated cells by amplifying reference gene primers. Produced via immunoSEQ multiplex PCR; TCRdb's table is partial and in-frame only. V, J and clone size reflect that table, while D and trimming were determined from the DNA. The table shows roughly 120,000 clones, with around 84% occurring only once. Germline V CDR1 and CDR2: SNHLY, FYNNEI. Trimming took 6 bases from V and 3 from J, leaving 12 bases between them. The CDR3 totals 14 residues. V and J are TRBV2 and TRBJ2-1; the D is unclear. The receptor comes from a man in his forties or fifties with acute or convalescent COVID-19. The sample was peripheral blood. The CDR3 DNA reads TGTGCCAGCAGCACAGCTGGAAACTACAATGAGCAGTTCTTC. It translates to CASSTAGNYNEQFF.